The subject of this entry is one TCR beta chain. The target of this receptor is not known. Nothing much larger sits one base from this clone, and base qualities are not available. Taken with the paper, the label for time point translates to: baseline before first vaccination. Samples from vaccinated people were obtained from the UK trials COV001 and COV002, which included a single-blind randomized controlled phase 2/3 trial of AZD1222 (ChAdOx1 nCoV-19) in healthy adults. Trial participant PBMC samples were collected at day 0 and day 28 after the second dose for TCRbeta chain sequencing. This entry belongs to a study of T cell responses to AZD1222 COVID-19 vaccine (dated by TCRdb to about 2021). Background on the whole study: Because spike-specific TCR depth and breadth did not differ between the two schedules, AZD1222 recipients who got a second dose at roughly 4 weeks were pooled with those who got a second dose at roughly 12 weeks. Trial participants were enrolled by age into subgroups of 18-55, 56-69 and 70-plus years, and around 150, 28 and 57 TCR-sequenced participants, respectively, were included in these subgroups. TCR sequencing was performed for 230 to 250 trial participants, of whom approximately 200 were given two doses of AZD1222 and about 25 were given two doses of MenACWY control vaccine.

Relative to germline, V is 5 bases shorter and J is 4 bases shorter, with 20 bases between their ends. Counted from cysteine to phenylalanine, this CDR3 has 16 amino acids. This entry keeps only the CDR3 DNA: 48 bases, framed from base 1. As encoded in the germline V gene, CDR1 is MDHEN while CDR2 is SYDVKM. The CDR3 regions of human TCRbeta chains were analyzed by immunosequencing. On the study's bioinformatics: Repertoire TCRs were matched against a reference library of SARS-CoV-2-specific TCRs generated with the MIRA antigen-specificity platform. Breadth was defined as the fraction of unique TCRs that were SARS-CoV-2-associated. Depth was defined as the fraction of total T cells that were SARS-CoV-2-associated. Each spike-specific TCR was assigned to its reactive spike region and to a CD4 or CD8 class using the MIRA data. Log10-transformed breadth and depth values were compared by one-way ANOVA with Sidak's multiple comparisons tests. In TCRdb, the immuneACCESS table is reduced to in-frame sequences with V and J assigned. These tables do not hold every clone; where another copy was compared, an unresolved V gene accounts for under half, and the others remain unexplained. The DNA was the basis for D and trimming; V, J and clone size are from that table. In all, the sample holds 120,000 or so clones, and about 85% of those were seen once. Around 3.2% of the sample is held by the ten biggest clonotypes.

What the research found in general, with its limitations: CD4 TCRs associated with the vaccine covered the entire spike protein, and the dominant responses were in regions 160-218 and 743-854. Epitopes outside the regions mutated in the B.1.351 and B.1.1.7 variants were reportedly recognized by nearly half of the unique spike-specific TCRs. Because no day 14 peak-response samples were available, the repertoires could be characterized only after the peak T cell response. Participants were mostly white British and included more females than males, and it was suggested by the authors that clonal diversity may have been underestimated. In the small 56-69-year group, the increase in depth fell short of significance, most likely because of low power. Conclusions about previously exposed vaccinees are limited, since just five or six AZD1222 recipients were seropositive for SARS-CoV-2 at baseline. A significant rise in spike-specific TCR breadth and depth was observed after two AZD1222 doses relative to day 0 and relative to MenACWY recipients.

Source: peripheral blood, taken on day 0 of AZD1222 vaccination. The clonotype comes from an adult in good health. This sequence uses TRBV28 and TRBJ1-2, with the D gene not clear enough to name. The encoded CDR3 is CASSAPRGFAGYGYTF. The sequenced DNA: TGTGCCAGCAGTGCCCCCCGGGGATTCGCGGGCTATGGCTACACCTTC.